This passage covers 7 T cell receptor beta chains from one sample sequenced in a study of blood T cell repertoires in COVID-19. The data were produced by immunoSEQ multiplex PCR, yet TCRdb's version contains in-frame clones alone and is incomplete. The sample lists fewer than 130,000 clones; around 85% were seen once. Sequencing input: peripheral blood. These receptors originate from a man aged 70-80 years with active or convalescent COVID-19.

CDR3 protein: CASSYLSRGNNQPQHF. Written as DNA, the CDR3 is TGTGCCAGCAGTTACCTTTCTAGGGGGAACAATCAGCCCCAGCATTTT. The V call is TRBV6-6, the J call TRBJ1-5; tentative D call: TRBD1 (6 bases). Germline V CDR1 and CDR2: MNHNY, SVGAGI (reference sequence). With 2 bases removed from V and 3 bases from J, the gap between germline ends came to 14 bases. The CDR3 runs 16 residues.

This chain joins TRBV9 and TRBJ1-2, with no clear D. This CDR3 has 13 residues. Germline V lookup: CDR1 SGDLS, CDR2 YYNGEE. V dropped 0 bases and J dropped 8 bases, with 11 bases sitting between them. CDR3 protein: CASSVDLTGGYTF. For the CDR3, the DNA is TGTGCCAGCAGCGTAGACCTGACTGGGGGCTACACCTTC.

This clone occurred once. The CDR3 loop reads CARRRKGNTEAFF. CDR3 in DNA: TGTGCCAGAAGGCGGAAAGGGAACACTGAAGCTTTCTTT. This chain uses TRBV5-3 with TRBJ1-1; unclear D gene. TRBV5-3 is treated as an ORF (open reading frame) with a function not yet certain. Trimming shortened V by 5 bases and J by 1 base, and 9 bases separated the two germline ends. This CDR3 contains 13 residues.

The gene calls are TRBV3-1 (or the pseudogene TRBV3-2) and TRBJ1-1; 8 positions match TRBD1. Germline loops: CDR1 LGHDT, CDR2 YNNKEL (reference sequence). The length of the CDR3 is 14 residues. Trimming at V came to 2 bases and at J to 2 bases, leaving 1 base not matched to a gene. The CDR3, as DNA: TGTGCCAGCAGCCAAACAGGGGGAAACACTGAAGCTTTCTTT. Its protein product is CASSQTGGNTEAFF.

This chain joins TRBV7-6 and TRBJ2-7; the D is unclear. The V gene lost 3 bases and the J gene lost 4 bases, with 10 bases spanning the gap. Germline CDR1 is SGHVS and CDR2 is FNYEAQ. The CDR3 has 13 residues. Here the CDR3 reads CASSFSPLYEQYF. The CDR3 DNA sequence: TGTGCCAGCAGCTTCTCCCCTCTATACGAGCAGTACTTC.

The V and J genes are TRBV3-1 (or the pseudogene TRBV3-2) and TRBJ1-2; tentatively, D is TRBD1 (6 bases). The CDR3 spans 13 residues. The germline V and J ends were trimmed by 2 bases and 8 bases, with 12 bases remaining between them. Germline values: CDR1 LGHDT, CDR2 YNNKEL (reference sequence). The CDR3 region has the DNA TGTGCCAGCAGCCAACAGGGGATAGGGGGCTACACCTTC. Translated: CASSQQGIGGYTF.

The table lists this clone with many counts. V usage is TRBV5-1 and J usage is TRBJ1-1; 7 bases map to TRBD1. This CDR3 is built from 17 residues. V gave up 4 bases and J gave up 5 bases; unmatched junction bases: 17. Germline CDR1 SGHRS, CDR2 YFSETQ. The CDR3 DNA follows: TGCGCCAGCAGCCCCTTTGGTGGTAGGGGGCGGCGTACTGAAGCTTTCTTT. This translates into CASSPFGGRGRRTEAFF.